The present T cell receptor beta chain was sequenced within a study of identical twins. Findings and caveats of the study: Twins' excess sharing was less marked for out-of-frame beta sequences. The analysis was cross-sectional rather than longitudinal within donors.

This clonotype came up a few times. The antigen remains undetermined. One entry per CDR3 protein results from TCRdb running MiXCR on the 5' RACE reads. The sample holds about 550,000 distinct CDR3 sequences, approximately 20% seen once. A further study also used this sample, focusing on yellow fever vaccine responses in identical twins.

The sequencing input was CD4+ T cells sorted from blood. The clonotype originates from a woman under 30 in good health.

The CDR3 nucleotides read TGTGCCAGCAGTGAATTGGTGACAGGCGGCTACACCTTC. Translated: CASSELVTGGYTF. This sequence joins TRBV6-1 and TRBJ1-2; maybe TRBD1 (6 bases). From germline, CDR1 is MNHNS and CDR2 SASEGT. This CDR3 contains 13 residues. V lost 2 bases and J 8 bases, leaving 12 bases between the germline ends.